This is a list of T cell receptor beta chains from one sample in a study of blood T cell repertoires in COVID-19. Assay: immunoSEQ multiplex PCR; the TCRdb copy retains only in-frame clones and omits some. The profile covers hundreds of thousands of clones, with over 80% appearing a single time and about 8.9% taken by the ten largest. The sequencing input was PBMCs or T cells enriched from blood (not recorded which). These receptors originate from a woman under 30 who had recovered from COVID-19. Both conserved end residues are part of each CDR3. The D gene is left open where the match is weak. Rows give clone size only sometimes, using once, few, many, or a class for an expanded clone.

v_call: TRBV19
d_call: TRBD1
clone_size: .
j_call: TRBJ1-2
cdr3_nt: TGTGCCAGTAACACGGACAGGAAGGGGTATGGCTACACCTTC
cdr3_aa: CASNTDRKGYGYTF

v_call: TRBV9
d_call: .
clone_size: .
j_call: TRBJ2-3
cdr3_nt: TGTGCCAGCAGCGTAGATTCTGCAGATACGCAGTATTTT
cdr3_aa: CASSVDSADTQYF

v_call: TRBV4-3
d_call: .
clone_size: .
j_call: TRBJ2-1
cdr3_nt: TGCGCCAGCAGCCAAGTCCGAGGGAGAGGGAATGAGCAGTTCTTC
cdr3_aa: CASSQVRGRGNEQFF

v_call: TRBV28
d_call: TRBD1
clone_size: .
j_call: TRBJ1-2
cdr3_nt: TGTGCCAGCAGTACCGGACAGGGGACCTATGGCTACACCTTC
cdr3_aa: CASSTGQGTYGYTF

v_call: TRBV9
d_call: TRBD2
clone_size: .
j_call: TRBJ2-1
cdr3_nt: TGTGCCAGCAGCGCTAGCGGGAGCTCCTACAATGAGCAGTTCTTC
cdr3_aa: CASSASGSSYNEQFF

v_call: TRBV19
d_call: .
clone_size: .
j_call: TRBJ1-3
cdr3_nt: TGTGCCACCTCCCCCGCCAGATTCTCTGGAAACACCATATATTTT
cdr3_aa: CATSPARFSGNTIYF

v_call: TRBV7-3
d_call: .
clone_size: .
j_call: TRBJ1-3
cdr3_nt: TGTGCCAGCAGCTTAACAGAGGGTCCTGGAAACACCATATATTTT
cdr3_aa: CASSLTEGPGNTIYF

v_call: TRBV18
d_call: .
clone_size: .
j_call: TRBJ1-1
cdr3_nt: TGTGCCAGCTCACCCAGAATATCTGAAGCTTTCTTT
cdr3_aa: CASSPRISEAFF

v_call: TRBV30
d_call: .
clone_size: .
j_call: TRBJ1-1
cdr3_nt: TGTGCCTGGAAGCGGGTAGGAGCGAACACTGAAGCTTTCTTT
cdr3_aa: CAWKRVGANTEAFF

v_call: TRBV24-1
d_call: TRBD1
clone_size: once
j_call: TRBJ2-3
cdr3_nt: TGTGCCACCAGTGACCCCCAAGGGACAGGGCGTAGGGCAGATACGCAGTATTTT
cdr3_aa: CATSDPQGTGRRADTQYF

v_call: TRBV27
d_call: TRBD1
clone_size: .
j_call: TRBJ2-7
cdr3_nt: TGTGCCAGCAGCCCCGCAGGGGGCTACGAGCAGTACTTC
cdr3_aa: CASSPAGGYEQYF

v_call: TRBV19
d_call: .
clone_size: .
j_call: TRBJ1-2
cdr3_nt: TGTGCCAGTAGTATTTTGGGGCCGAGTGATGGCTACACCTTC
cdr3_aa: CASSILGPSDGYTF

v_call: TRBV5-4
d_call: .
clone_size: .
j_call: TRBJ2-3
cdr3_nt: TGTGCCAGCCATGAACAGGGTTGGGACACAGATACGCAGTATTTT
cdr3_aa: CASHEQGWDTDTQYF

v_call: TRBV7-2
d_call: .
clone_size: .
j_call: TRBJ1-3
cdr3_nt: TGTGCCAGCACCGCGGGGGGTGGAAACACCATATATTTT
cdr3_aa: CASTAGGGNTIYF

v_call: TRBV4-2
d_call: TRBD1
clone_size: once
j_call: TRBJ2-1
cdr3_nt: TGTGCCAGCAGCCAAGGACAGGGCTACAATGAGCAGTTCTTC
cdr3_aa: CASSQGQGYNEQFF

v_call: TRBV6-2/TRBV6-3
d_call: .
clone_size: .
j_call: TRBJ1-4
cdr3_nt: TGTGCCAGCAGCCGCCCGGACAGCCAATATGAAAAACTGTTTTTT
cdr3_aa: CASSRPDSQYEKLFF

v_call: TRBV28
d_call: .
clone_size: .
j_call: TRBJ1-2
cdr3_nt: TGTGCCAGCAGTTTAACTGGGGCTGACTATGGCTACACCTTC
cdr3_aa: CASSLTGADYGYTF

v_call: TRBV29-1
d_call: .
clone_size: .
j_call: TRBJ2-1
cdr3_nt: TGCAGCGTTGAATTCGGCAGGGTCGATCTGTTCTTC
cdr3_aa: CSVEFGRVDLFF

v_call: TRBV3-1/TRBV3-2
d_call: TRBD2
clone_size: few
j_call: TRBJ2-1
cdr3_nt: TGTGCCAGCAGCGACCCGGGACTAGCGGCCACCGATGAGCAGTTCTTC
cdr3_aa: CASSDPGLAATDEQFF

v_call: TRBV28
d_call: TRBD1
clone_size: .
j_call: TRBJ1-2
cdr3_nt: TGTGCCAGCAATCCCGACAGGGGGAACTATGGCTACACCTTC
cdr3_aa: CASNPDRGNYGYTF

v_call: TRBV4-1
d_call: .
clone_size: .
j_call: TRBJ2-3
cdr3_nt: TGCGCCAGCAGCCAAGAGTGGGGCGGTGGCTTCCTAATCACAGATACGCAGTATTTT
cdr3_aa: CASSQEWGGGFLITDTQYF

v_call: TRBV3-1/TRBV3-2
d_call: .
clone_size: few
j_call: TRBJ1-2
cdr3_nt: TGTGCCAGCAGCCAAGCATGGGGGGGACCCTATGGCTACACCTTC
cdr3_aa: CASSQAWGGPYGYTF

v_call: TRBV5-5
d_call: .
clone_size: once
j_call: TRBJ1-5
cdr3_nt: TGTGCCAGCAGCTGGACAGATAGCAATCAGCCCCAGCATTTT
cdr3_aa: CASSWTDSNQPQHF

v_call: TRBV5-1
d_call: TRBD1
clone_size: once
j_call: TRBJ1-6
cdr3_nt: TGCGCCAGCAGCTTGGAGGGGACAGGGGGTCTAAATTCACCCCTCCACTTT
cdr3_aa: CASSLEGTGGLNSPLHF

v_call: TRBV5-5
d_call: .
clone_size: .
j_call: TRBJ1-6
cdr3_nt: TGTGCCAGCAGCCAACATGCAGGGGCTACCAATTCACCCCTCCACTTT
cdr3_aa: CASSQHAGATNSPLHF

v_call: TRBV6-5
d_call: .
clone_size: .
j_call: TRBJ1-2
cdr3_nt: TGTGCCAGCAGTATACAGGGTAGCTATGGCTACACCTTC
cdr3_aa: CASSIQGSYGYTF

v_call: TRBV28
d_call: TRBD1
clone_size: few
j_call: TRBJ2-3
cdr3_nt: TGTGCCAGCAGGTCGGACAGGCGGGCCACAGATACGCAGTATTTT
cdr3_aa: CASRSDRRATDTQYF

v_call: TRBV5-8
d_call: .
clone_size: .
j_call: TRBJ1-3
cdr3_nt: TGTGCCAGCAGCTTGGATTACTGGGCTTCCGGAAACACCATATATTTT
cdr3_aa: CASSLDYWASGNTIYF

v_call: TRBV9
d_call: TRBD2
clone_size: .
j_call: TRBJ2-1
cdr3_nt: TGTGCCAGCAGCGCCGTCAAGACTAGCGGGAGGCATGAGCAGTTCTTC
cdr3_aa: CASSAVKTSGRHEQFF

v_call: TRBV4-3
d_call: TRBD2
clone_size: .
j_call: TRBJ2-1
cdr3_nt: TGCGCCAGCGCCCATTCGGGGGGGCCGGGGCAGTTCTTC
cdr3_aa: CASAHSGGPGQFF

v_call: TRBV12-3/TRBV12-4
d_call: .
clone_size: .
j_call: TRBJ1-1
cdr3_nt: TGTGCCAGCAGTTTCTCGGGTAACACTGAAGCTTTCTTT
cdr3_aa: CASSFSGNTEAFF

v_call: TRBV5-5
d_call: TRBD1
clone_size: few
j_call: TRBJ1-1
cdr3_nt: TGTGCCAGCAGCGCCGGGACAGATGAAGCTTTCTTT
cdr3_aa: CASSAGTDEAFF

v_call: TRBV13
d_call: .
clone_size: .
j_call: TRBJ2-5
cdr3_nt: TGTGCCAGCAGCTTAGGGGCTGGAGGGACCCAGTACTTC
cdr3_aa: CASSLGAGGTQYF

v_call: TRBV30
d_call: .
clone_size: once
j_call: TRBJ1-1
cdr3_nt: TGTGCCTGGATCCCACATCCGAACACTGAAGCTTTCTTT
cdr3_aa: CAWIPHPNTEAFF

v_call: TRBV12-3/TRBV12-4
d_call: TRBD2
clone_size: .
j_call: TRBJ2-7
cdr3_nt: TGTGCCAGCAGAAAAGCGGGGTCGGGCGAGCAGTACTTC
cdr3_aa: CASRKAGSGEQYF

v_call: TRBV21-1
d_call: .
clone_size: .
j_call: TRBJ1-3
cdr3_nt: TGTGCCAGCAGCAAATATTCAGGTGGACAGGGGAAAGGGACTGGAAACACCATATATTTT
cdr3_aa: CASSKYSGGQGKGTGNTIYF

v_call: TRBV28
d_call: TRBD2
clone_size: .
j_call: TRBJ2-1
cdr3_nt: TGTGCCAGCAGTTACCCCCTTAGCATAAAGCGGGGGGGGAGCTCCTACAATGAGCAGTTCTTC
cdr3_aa: CASSYPLSIKRGGSSYNEQFF

v_call: TRBV6-4
d_call: TRBD2
clone_size: once
j_call: TRBJ2-1
cdr3_nt: TGTGCCAGCAGTGACTTATCTAGCGGAAACAATGAGCAGTTCTTC
cdr3_aa: CASSDLSSGNNEQFF

v_call: TRBV7-8
d_call: TRBD1
clone_size: few
j_call: TRBJ2-7
cdr3_nt: TGTGCCAGCAGCGTTAGTACAGGGGGTACCTACGAGCAGTACTTC
cdr3_aa: CASSVSTGGTYEQYF

v_call: TRBV7-8
d_call: .
clone_size: .
j_call: TRBJ1-2
cdr3_nt: TGTGCCAGCAGCTTAGCGGGAGCTGGCTACACCTTC
cdr3_aa: CASSLAGAGYTF

v_call: TRBV20-1
d_call: .
clone_size: .
j_call: TRBJ2-3
cdr3_nt: TGCAGTGCTAGAACTACAGATACGCAGTATTTT
cdr3_aa: CSARTTDTQYF

v_call: TRBV9
d_call: .
clone_size: .
j_call: TRBJ1-1
cdr3_nt: TGTGCCAGCAGCCCCGCGGAGGTCAAGATGAACACTGAAGCTTTCTTT
cdr3_aa: CASSPAEVKMNTEAFF

v_call: TRBV4-1
d_call: TRBD2
clone_size: few
j_call: TRBJ2-7
cdr3_nt: TGCGCCAGCAGCCAACTCGTACTAGCGGGCGGAATCTACGAGCAGTACTTC
cdr3_aa: CASSQLVLAGGIYEQYF

v_call: TRBV5-4
d_call: TRBD2
clone_size: .
j_call: TRBJ2-4
cdr3_nt: TGTGCCAGCAGCGATGGACTAGCGGGGACCAAAAACATTCAGTACTTC
cdr3_aa: CASSDGLAGTKNIQYF

v_call: TRBV30
d_call: .
clone_size: once
j_call: TRBJ1-2
cdr3_nt: TGTGCCTGGAGGACTGGCCCCTATGGCTACACCTTC
cdr3_aa: CAWRTGPYGYTF